A selection of T cell receptor beta chains follows, all from one sample in a study of cytomegalovirus exposure and HLA in healthy donors. Repertoires were generated with immunoSEQ multiplex PCR, while TCRdb's copy carries only in-frame clones and drops some. The data contain 150,000 to 180,000 clones, about 82% of them singletons. Sequenced material: PBMCs. All receptors come from a human donor in good health. The CDR3 runs from the conserved cysteine through the conserved F or W. A D gene is named only where the DNA matches it firmly. Clone size, where shown, is once, few, many, or a class for clones that have expanded.

V: TRBV25-1
D: TRBD1
size: NA
J: TRBJ1-4
DNA: TGTGCCAGCAGTATCGGGACAGTTGAAAAACTGTTTTTT
CDR3: CASSIGTVEKLFF

V: TRBV2
D: NA
size: NA
J: TRBJ2-7
DNA: TGTGCCAGCAGTTCACTAAGACAGGCCTACGAGCAGTACTTC
CDR3: CASSSLRQAYEQYF

V: TRBV5-5
D: TRBD1
size: NA
J: TRBJ2-7
DNA: TGTGCCAGCAGCCCTCGGACAGGCCCGACCTACGAGCAGTACTTC
CDR3: CASSPRTGPTYEQYF

V: TRBV5-4
D: NA
size: NA
J: TRBJ1-5
DNA: TGTGCCAGCAGCTTGAGCGGGGACAATCAGCCCCAGCATTTT
CDR3: CASSLSGDNQPQHF

V: TRBV11-2
D: NA
size: NA
J: TRBJ2-1
DNA: TGTGCCAGCAGCTCGGGAGTAGAGTCCTACAATGAGCAGTTCTTC
CDR3: CASSSGVESYNEQFF

V: TRBV27
D: TRBD1
size: NA
J: TRBJ1-2
DNA: TGTGCCAGCGGACTAAGGACAGGGGTCTATGGCTACACCTTC
CDR3: CASGLRTGVYGYTF

V: TRBV5-6
D: NA
size: once
J: TRBJ1-1
DNA: TGTGCCAGCAGCTCGGAGACAGGCCTAGGAATGGCTTTCTTT
CDR3: CASSSETGLGMAFF

V: TRBV5-1
D: NA
size: NA
J: TRBJ2-3
DNA: TGCGCCAGCAGACGGGGGGATGGACAGGGTAGCACAGATACGCAGTATTTT
CDR3: CASRRGDGQGSTDTQYF

V: TRBV6-6
D: NA
size: few
J: TRBJ1-5
DNA: TGTGCCAGCCGTCACAGTTGGGGGGACCAGCCCCAGCATTTT
CDR3: CASRHSWGDQPQHF

V: TRBV10-3
D: NA
size: NA
J: TRBJ2-5
DNA: TGTGCCATCAGCGGGGGTGTTGTAGAGACCCAGTACTTC
CDR3: CAISGGVVETQYF

V: TRBV19
D: TRBD2
size: NA
J: TRBJ2-3
DNA: TGTGCCAGTAGTATCGGGCTAGCGGTAACAGATACGCAGTATTTT
CDR3: CASSIGLAVTDTQYF

V: TRBV5-6
D: TRBD1
size: NA
J: TRBJ1-3
DNA: TGTGCCACCTCAACGGGGACAGGGACCACCATATATTTT
CDR3: CATSTGTGTTIYF

V: TRBV9
D: TRBD1
size: once
J: TRBJ1-1
DNA: TGTGCCAGCAGCCGAACAGGGGGCACTGAAGCTTTCTTT
CDR3: CASSRTGGTEAFF

V: TRBV7-9
D: NA
size: NA
J: TRBJ2-7
DNA: TGTGCCAGCAGCTTTTCGGAGGGGCTCGAGCAGTACTTC
CDR3: CASSFSEGLEQYF

V: TRBV19
D: NA
size: NA
J: TRBJ1-1
DNA: TGTGCCAGTAGTATGAACAGGGTGGGCGGGACTGAAGCTTTCTTT
CDR3: CASSMNRVGGTEAFF

V: TRBV9
D: NA
size: NA
J: TRBJ2-5
DNA: TGTGCCAGCAGCGTATCAGGGGTGGGATGGGAGACCCAGTACTTC
CDR3: CASSVSGVGWETQYF

V: TRBV28
D: TRBD2
size: NA
J: TRBJ2-2
DNA: TGTGCCAGCAGTTCTTGGGGGGGGGCGAACACCGGGGAGCTGTTTTTT
CDR3: CASSSWGGANTGELFF

V: TRBV29-1
D: TRBD1
size: NA
J: TRBJ1-2
DNA: TGCAGCGTGGATAAACAGGGGATCGGCTACACCTTC
CDR3: CSVDKQGIGYTF

V: TRBV7-2
D: NA
size: few
J: TRBJ1-2
DNA: TGTGCCAGCAGCTTAGACTACCATGGCTACACCTTC
CDR3: CASSLDYHGYTF

V: TRBV19
D: TRBD1
size: NA
J: TRBJ1-5
DNA: TGTGCCAGTAGTACGGGACAGGGAGTACCCTTTAGCAATCAGCCCCAGCATTTT
CDR3: CASSTGQGVPFSNQPQHF

V: TRBV27
D: TRBD2
size: NA
J: TRBJ2-1
DNA: TGTGCCAGCAGTTTCCAGCGGGACTACAATGAGCAGTTCTTC
CDR3: CASSFQRDYNEQFF

V: TRBV6-5
D: NA
size: NA
J: TRBJ2-1
DNA: TGTGCCAGCACCCAGGGAGGACAGGCGTACAATGAGCAGTTCTTC
CDR3: CASTQGGQAYNEQFF

V: TRBV27
D: NA
size: NA
J: TRBJ1-5
DNA: TGTGCCAGCAGTTTCCGAGGAAATCAGCCCCAGCATTTT
CDR3: CASSFRGNQPQHF

V: TRBV18
D: NA
size: NA
J: TRBJ2-7
DNA: TGTGCCAGCTCAACCGCTATCCTTTACGAGCAGTACTTC
CDR3: CASSTAILYEQYF

V: TRBV28
D: NA
size: NA
J: TRBJ1-1
DNA: TGTGCCAGCAGTGGGGGGTTGACTGAAGCTTTCTTT
CDR3: CASSGGLTEAFF

V: TRBV4-3
D: TRBD1
size: few
J: TRBJ1-1
DNA: TGCGCCAGCAGCCATAGAAGTATACAGGGGGCCCCCAACACTGAAGCTTTCTTT
CDR3: CASSHRSIQGAPNTEAFF

V: TRBV28
D: TRBD2
size: NA
J: TRBJ2-3
DNA: TGTGCCAGCACACCGCTAGCGGTCAACACAGATACGCAGTATTTT
CDR3: CASTPLAVNTDTQYF

V: TRBV27
D: NA
size: NA
J: TRBJ1-1
DNA: TGTGCCAGCAGCTACGACATGAACACTGAAGCTTTCTTT
CDR3: CASSYDMNTEAFF

V: TRBV6-5
D: TRBD1
size: NA
J: TRBJ1-3
DNA: TGTGCCAGCAGTTACGACAGGGAATCTGGAAACACCATATATTTT
CDR3: CASSYDRESGNTIYF

V: TRBV18
D: NA
size: NA
J: TRBJ1-1
DNA: TGTGCCAGCTCACAGACAGTGAACACTGAAGCTTTCTTT
CDR3: CASSQTVNTEAFF

V: TRBV18
D: TRBD2
size: NA
J: TRBJ2-7
DNA: TGTGCCAGCTCACCACTGACTAGCGGGAGAGGCGAGCAGTACTTC
CDR3: CASSPLTSGRGEQYF

V: TRBV28
D: TRBD2
size: few
J: TRBJ2-4
DNA: TGTGCCAGCAGTTATAGCGGGAGTGCGGACATTCAGTACTTC
CDR3: CASSYSGSADIQYF

V: TRBV9
D: TRBD1
size: few
J: TRBJ1-2
DNA: TGTGCCAGCAGCGTAGGAGGGACAGGGACCCCTTCGGATGGCTACACCTTC
CDR3: CASSVGGTGTPSDGYTF

V: TRBV7-2
D: NA
size: NA
J: TRBJ1-5
DNA: TGTGCCAGCAGCTTACTCTCAGGGCAGCCCCAGCATTTT
CDR3: CASSLLSGQPQHF

V: TRBV5-1
D: NA
size: NA
J: TRBJ2-2
DNA: TGCGCCAGCAGCCAAACAGGGTTGAACACCGGGGAGCTGTTTTTT
CDR3: CASSQTGLNTGELFF

V: TRBV7-6
D: NA
size: NA
J: TRBJ2-6
DNA: TGTGCCAGCGGGTTGGCGGGCCCTGGGGCCAACGTCCTGACTTTC
CDR3: CASGLAGPGANVLTF

V: TRBV7-9
D: NA
size: NA
J: TRBJ1-2
DNA: TGTGCCAGCAGTTTTACTGCGGGGGGCTATGGCTACACCTTC
CDR3: CASSFTAGGYGYTF

V: TRBV7-9
D: TRBD2
size: once
J: TRBJ2-7
DNA: TGTGCCAGCAGCCATATGACTAGCGGGCTTTACGAGCAGTACTTC
CDR3: CASSHMTSGLYEQYF

V: TRBV5-1
D: TRBD2
size: NA
J: TRBJ2-7
DNA: TGCGCCAGCAGCACGGGACTAGCCCGCGAGCAGTACTTC
CDR3: CASSTGLAREQYF

V: TRBV2
D: NA
size: NA
J: TRBJ2-1
DNA: TGTGCCAGCAGTGCCTCAGTTGAGCAGTTCTTC
CDR3: CASSASVEQFF

V: TRBV2
D: NA
size: few
J: TRBJ2-2
DNA: TGTGCCAGCAGTGAAGTCAGGGGCGGGGAGCTGTTTTTT
CDR3: CASSEVRGGELFF